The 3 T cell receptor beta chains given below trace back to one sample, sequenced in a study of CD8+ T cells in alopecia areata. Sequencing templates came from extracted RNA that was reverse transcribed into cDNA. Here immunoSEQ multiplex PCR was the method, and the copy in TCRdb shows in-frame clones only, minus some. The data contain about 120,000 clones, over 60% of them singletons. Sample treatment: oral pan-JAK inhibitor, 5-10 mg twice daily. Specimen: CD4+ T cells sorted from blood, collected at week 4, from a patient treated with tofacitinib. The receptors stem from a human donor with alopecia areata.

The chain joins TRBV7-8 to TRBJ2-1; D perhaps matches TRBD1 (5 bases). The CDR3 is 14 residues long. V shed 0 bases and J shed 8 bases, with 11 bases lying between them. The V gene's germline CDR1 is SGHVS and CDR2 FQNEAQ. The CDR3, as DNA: TGTGCCAGCAGCTTAGCGCAGGGTCGCGATGAGCAGTTCTTC. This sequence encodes CASSLAQGRDEQFF.

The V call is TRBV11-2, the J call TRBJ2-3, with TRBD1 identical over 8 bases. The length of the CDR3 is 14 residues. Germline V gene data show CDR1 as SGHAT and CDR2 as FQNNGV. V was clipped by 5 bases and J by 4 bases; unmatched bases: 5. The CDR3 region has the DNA TGTGCCAGCAGCCCTGGACAGGGAGCAGATACGCAGTATTTT. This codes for CASSPGQGADTQYF. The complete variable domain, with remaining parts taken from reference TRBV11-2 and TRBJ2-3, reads EAGVAQSPRYKIIEKRQSVAFWCNPISGHATLYWYQQILGQGPKLLIQFQNNGVVDDSQLPKDRFSAERLKGVDSTLKIQPAKLEDSAVYLCASSPGQGADTQYFGPGTRLTVL.

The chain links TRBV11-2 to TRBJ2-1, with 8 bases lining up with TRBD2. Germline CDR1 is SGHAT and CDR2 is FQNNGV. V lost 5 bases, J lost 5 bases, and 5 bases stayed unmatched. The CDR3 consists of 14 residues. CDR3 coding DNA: TGTGCCAGCAGCCTTAGCGGGGATCACAATGAGCAGTTCTTC. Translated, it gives CASSLSGDHNEQFF.